This T cell receptor beta chain was retrieved from a study of identical twins. V lost 0 bases and J lost 0, with 15 bases in between. CDR1 and CDR2 (germline): SGHDN, FVKESK. The CDR3 has 19 residues. Addition of a universal primer site occurred through template switching, and cDNA carried unique molecular identifiers. MiXCR, applied by TCRdb to the 5' RACE reads, yields one record per CDR3 protein. The table lists 410,000 or so distinct CDR3 sequences, around a sixth of them singletons. With no exceptions, donors were healthy Caucasians. Study-level findings and limits: Invariant MAIT and iNKT cells may have partly biased zero-insertion analyses. Sequences that were out-of-frame, alpha and twin-shared displayed an excess of low generation probability.

There are many counts of this clonotype. Antigen specificity is unknown. The rearrangement links TRBV14 to TRBJ2-6; TRBD1 is a possible D gene (5 bases). The receptor's source is a man aged 50-60 years in good health. Sample: naive T cells sorted from blood. CDR3 residues: CASSQDRGQSSSGANVLTF. The DNA of the CDR3 is TGTGCCAGCAGCCAAGATAGAGGACAATCGAGCTCTGGGGCCAACGTCCTGACTTTC.